Listed below are T cell receptor beta chains from one sample, sequenced in a study of beta chain features in type 1 diabetes. This table comes from immunoSEQ multiplex PCR, and its TCRdb copy is limited to in-frame clones, with some not included. This table has around 44,000 clones, roughly 50% appearing once. The sequencing sample was made of stem cell memory CD4+ T cells from blood. The source of these receptors is a woman aged 25 to 39 in good health. CDR3s include the opening cysteine and the closing phenylalanine or tryptophan. D genes are given only for firm matches. A row's size may be missing; if present it is once, few, many or a size class.

cdr3_nt | cdr3_aa | clone_size | v_call | cdr3_length | d_call | j_call
TGCGCCAGCAGCCAGCTTGCCGGGACAGGGGGCGGGACCCAGTACTTC | CASSQLAGTGGGTQYF | . | TRBV4-3 | 16 | TRBD1 | TRBJ2-5
TGTGCCAGCAGCTTACGAGCGGGAGAAGAGACCCAGTACTTC | CASSLRAGEETQYF | . | TRBV7-2 | 14 | TRBD2 | TRBJ2-5
TGTGCCAGCAGCAAAGGGAGACGGGTACCTAATCAAGAGACCCAGTACTTC | CASSKGRRVPNQETQYF | . | TRBV21-1 | 17 | . | TRBJ2-5
TGTGCCAGCAGTGTGGGACAGGGGTTAGGTCAGCCCCAGCATTTT | CASSVGQGLGQPQHF | . | TRBV16 | 15 | TRBD1 | TRBJ1-5
TGTGCCAGCAGTTCGAGCGGGAGGGCCGGAGATGAGCAGTTCTTC | CASSSSGRAGDEQFF | . | TRBV28 | 15 | TRBD2 | TRBJ2-1
TGTGCCAGTAGTATTCCCCGAGGCAATCAGCCCCAGCATTTT | CASSIPRGNQPQHF | . | TRBV19 | 14 | . | TRBJ1-5
TGTGCCAGCAGCTTAGCGGGCGCTGAGCAGTACTTC | CASSLAGAEQYF | few | TRBV7-3 | 12 | . | TRBJ2-7
TGCGCCAGCAGCTGGGGGCCAGGGGAGAATGAGCAGTTCTTC | CASSWGPGENEQFF | . | TRBV5-1 | 14 | . | TRBJ2-1
TGTGCCAGCAGTGCCAGAACCGGGACAAATTCTTACAATGAGCAGTTCTTC | CASSARTGTNSYNEQFF | . | TRBV27 | 17 | . | TRBJ2-1
TGTGCCAGCAGCTTATCTCGGAACGGGGAGCAGTACTTC | CASSLSRNGEQYF | . | TRBV5-8 | 13 | . | TRBJ2-5
TGCGCCAGCAGCCAAGAGACAGTGAACACCGGGGAGCTGTTTTTT | CASSQETVNTGELFF | few | TRBV4-3 | 15 | . | TRBJ2-2
TGTGCCAGCAGCTCCTTAACTAGCTTCGTGGGCACAGATACGCAGTATTTT | CASSSLTSFVGTDTQYF | few | TRBV7-2 | 17 | . | TRBJ2-3
TGTGCCAGCAGCTCCTCCCGACAGACGTTCACAGATACGCAGTATTTT | CASSSSRQTFTDTQYF | . | TRBV7-2 | 16 | . | TRBJ2-3
TGTGCCAGCAGCTCCAGTCCGCGTGCGAGGGGGGCCAACGTCCTGACTTTC | CASSSSPRARGANVLTF | once | TRBV7-2 | 17 | . | TRBJ2-6
TGTGCCAGCTCACCAGCTTCGACAGGGGTCCATGAGCAGTTCTTC | CASSPASTGVHEQFF | . | TRBV18 | 15 | TRBD1 | TRBJ2-1
TGCGCCAGCAGCGCTGACAGGGGCTACACCTTC | CASSADRGYTF | . | TRBV5-1 | 11 | . | TRBJ1-2
TGTGCCAGCAGCCCCACGGGACAGGGGCTTGCAACTAATGAAAAACTGTTTTTT | CASSPTGQGLATNEKLFF | . | TRBV7-9 | 18 | TRBD1 | TRBJ1-4
TGTGCCAGCAGTACGGTGGATACGCAGTATTTT | CASSTVDTQYF | . | TRBV6-5 | 11 | . | TRBJ2-3
TGTGCCAGCAGCCAAGTGTTACAGCAAGAGACCCAGTACTTC | CASSQVLQQETQYF | few | TRBV4-2 | 14 | . | TRBJ2-5
TGTGCCAGCAGCCCTCAGGGGTATGGGACAGATACGCAGTATTTT | CASSPQGYGTDTQYF | few | TRBV7-2 | 15 | . | TRBJ2-3
TGTGCCAGCAGTTTATCGGGACAGGGGGGAAGAAATGAGCAGTTCTTC | CASSLSGQGGRNEQFF | few | TRBV28 | 16 | TRBD1 | TRBJ2-1
TGTGCCAGCAGCTCTGGGGCCGGGAGAAATGAGCAGTTCTTC | CASSSGAGRNEQFF | . | TRBV11-3 | 14 | . | TRBJ2-1